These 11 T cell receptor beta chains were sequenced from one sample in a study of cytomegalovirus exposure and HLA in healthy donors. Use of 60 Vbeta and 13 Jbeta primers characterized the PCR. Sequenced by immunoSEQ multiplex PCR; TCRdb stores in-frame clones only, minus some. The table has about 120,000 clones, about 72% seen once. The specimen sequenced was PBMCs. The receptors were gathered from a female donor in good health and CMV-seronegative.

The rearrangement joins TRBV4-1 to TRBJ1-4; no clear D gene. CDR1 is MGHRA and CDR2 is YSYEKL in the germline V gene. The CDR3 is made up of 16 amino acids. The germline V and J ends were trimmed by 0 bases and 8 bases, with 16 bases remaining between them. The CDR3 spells CASSQDSEGIGEKLFF. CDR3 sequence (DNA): TGCGCCAGCAGCCAAGACTCGGAGGGTATCGGCGAAAAACTGTTTTTT.

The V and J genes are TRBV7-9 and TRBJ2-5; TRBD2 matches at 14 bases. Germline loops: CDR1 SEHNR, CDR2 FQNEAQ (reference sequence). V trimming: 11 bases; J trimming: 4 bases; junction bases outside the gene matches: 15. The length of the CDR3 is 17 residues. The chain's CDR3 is CAWGTSGSVGLRETQYF. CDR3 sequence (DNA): TGTGCCTGGGGGACTAGCGGGAGTGTGGGGCTTAGAGAGACCCAGTACTTC.

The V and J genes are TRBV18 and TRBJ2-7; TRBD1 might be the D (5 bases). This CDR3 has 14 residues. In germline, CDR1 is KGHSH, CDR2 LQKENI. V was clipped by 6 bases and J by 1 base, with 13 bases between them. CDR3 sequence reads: CASSFKGNSYEQYF. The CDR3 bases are TGTGCCAGCTCCTTTAAGGGGAATTCCTACGAGCAGTACTTC.

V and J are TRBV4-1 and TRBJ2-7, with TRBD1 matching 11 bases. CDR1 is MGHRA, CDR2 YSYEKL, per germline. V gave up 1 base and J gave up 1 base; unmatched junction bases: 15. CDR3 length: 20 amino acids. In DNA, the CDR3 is TGCGCCAGCAGCCAAGGGGTCGCGACCGGGACAGGGGGGATTTCCTACGAGCAGTACTTC. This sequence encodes CASSQGVATGTGGISYEQYF.

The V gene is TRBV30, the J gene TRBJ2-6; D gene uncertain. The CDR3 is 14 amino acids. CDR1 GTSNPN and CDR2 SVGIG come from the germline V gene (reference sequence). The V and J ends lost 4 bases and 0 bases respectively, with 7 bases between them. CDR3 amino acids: CAWTEFSGANVLTF. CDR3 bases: TGTGCCTGGACAGAATTCTCTGGGGCCAACGTCCTGACTTTC.

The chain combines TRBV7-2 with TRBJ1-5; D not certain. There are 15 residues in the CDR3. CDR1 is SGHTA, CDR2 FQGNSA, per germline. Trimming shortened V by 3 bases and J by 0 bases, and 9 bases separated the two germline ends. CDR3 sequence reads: CASSFRQASNQPQHF. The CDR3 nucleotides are TGTGCCAGCAGCTTTCGGCAGGCTAGCAATCAGCCCCAGCATTTT.

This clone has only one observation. CDR3 DNA sequence: TGTGCCAGCAGACCCCTCGGACTGGAATCCACAGATACGCAGTATTTT. It is translated as CASRPLGLESTDTQYF. This sequence joins TRBV6-6 and TRBJ2-3; D is possibly TRBD2 (5 bases). Trimming removed 6 bases at V and 2 bases at J, with 18 bases between. The CDR3 loop spans 16 amino acids. Germline V gene lookup returns CDR1 MNHNY and CDR2 SVGAGI (reference sequence).

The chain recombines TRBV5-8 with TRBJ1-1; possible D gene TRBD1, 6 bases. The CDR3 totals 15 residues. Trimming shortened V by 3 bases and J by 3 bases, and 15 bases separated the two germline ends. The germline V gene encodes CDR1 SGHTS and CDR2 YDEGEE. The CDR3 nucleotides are TGTGCCAGCAGCTCCATTACAGGGTGGGACACTGAAGCTTTCTTT. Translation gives CASSSITGWDTEAFF.

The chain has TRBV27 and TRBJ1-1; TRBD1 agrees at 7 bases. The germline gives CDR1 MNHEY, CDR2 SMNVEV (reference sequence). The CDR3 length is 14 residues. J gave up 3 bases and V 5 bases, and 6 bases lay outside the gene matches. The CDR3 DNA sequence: TGTGCCAGCAGTCCACAGGGGTTTCACACTGAAGCTTTCTTT. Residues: CASSPQGFHTEAFF.

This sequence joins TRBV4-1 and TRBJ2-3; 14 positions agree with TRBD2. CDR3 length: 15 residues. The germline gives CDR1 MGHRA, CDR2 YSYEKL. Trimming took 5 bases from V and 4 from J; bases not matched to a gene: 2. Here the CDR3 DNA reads TGCGCCAGCAGCGGACTAGCGGGAGGAGCAGATACGCAGTATTTT. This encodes CASSGLAGGADTQYF.

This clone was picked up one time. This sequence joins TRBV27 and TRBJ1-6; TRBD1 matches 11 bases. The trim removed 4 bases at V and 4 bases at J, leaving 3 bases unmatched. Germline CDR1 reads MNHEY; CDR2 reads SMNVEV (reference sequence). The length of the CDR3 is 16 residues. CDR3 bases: TGTGCCAGCAGTTCGGGACAGGGGGGATATAATTCACCCCTCCACTTT. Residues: CASSSGQGGYNSPLHF.